Presented here are 19 T cell receptor beta chains from one specimen sequenced in a study of blood T cell repertoires in COVID-19. Some clones are missing from TCRdb's copy, which holds only in-frame ones; the method was immunoSEQ multiplex PCR. The table lists roughly 190,000 clones, approximately 85% of them singletons. The sequenced material came from peripheral blood. The receptors were gathered from a woman between 65 and 79 years old with active or convalescent COVID-19.

A note on this clone: A junction end diverges from the germline sequence, so it may reflect a read error. V and J are TRBV5-1 and TRBJ1-4; tentative D call: TRBD1 (6 bases). This CDR3 spans 12 amino acids. CDR1 is SGHRS and CDR2 is YFSETQ in the germline V gene. The CDR3 protein is CASSLGGQDPTF. CDR3 in DNA: TGCGCCAGCAGCTTGGGGGGGCAGGACCCGACTTTT.

Of note for this clone: An end of the junction does not agree with germline; a read error may underlie this. The J gene is TRBJ1-1, the V gene TRBV19, with no clear D. CDR3 size: 12 residues. The germline V gene encodes CDR1 LNHDA and CDR2 SQIVND (reference sequence). In DNA form, the CDR3 reads TGTGCCAGTAGTATCGCAAACAGTGAAGCTTTCTTT. Translating gives CASSIANSEAFF. The whole variable domain, remainder taken from reference TRBV19 and TRBJ1-1, is DGGITQSPKYLFRKEGQNVTLSCEQNLNHDAMYWYRQDPGQGLRLIYYSQIVNDFQKGDIAEGYSVSREKKESFPLTVTSAQKNPTAFYLCASSIANSEAFFGQGTRLTVV.

V usage is TRBV21-1 and J usage is TRBJ2-7; the table's TRBD1 call for D was not verified on the DNA. TRBV21-1 is reported as a pseudogene. There are 14 residues in the CDR3. In DNA form, the CDR3 reads TGTGCCAGCAGCCACCGGGACAGGGGATACGAGCAGTACTTC. This sequence encodes CASSHRDRGYEQYF.

The chain joins TRBV5-1 to TRBJ1-2, with 10 bases matching TRBD1. The V gene end was trimmed by 7 bases and the J gene end by 1 base; junction bases not matched to a gene: 10. Per germline, CDR1 SGHRS and CDR2 YFSETQ. The CDR3 totals 16 residues. The chain's CDR3 is CASSHSGTGVNYGYTF. CDR3 coding DNA: TGCGCCAGCTCCCACTCGGGGACAGGGGTTAACTATGGCTACACCTTC. Looking up the rest from reference TRBV5-1 and TRBJ1-2 gives the full variable domain: KAGVTQTPRYLIKTRGQQVTLSCSPISGHRSVSWYQQTPGQGLQFLFEYFSETQRNKGNFPGRFSGRQFSNSRSEMNVSTLELGDSALYLCASSHSGTGVNYGYTFGSGTRLTVV.

V is TRBV3-1 (or the pseudogene TRBV3-2) and J is TRBJ2-2; 8 bases match TRBD1. The germline V gene encodes CDR1 LGHDT and CDR2 YNNKEL (reference sequence). The CDR3 loop spans 13 amino acids. V trimming: 6 bases; J trimming: 8 bases; junction bases outside the gene matches: 5. CDR3 nucleotides: TGTGCCAGCAGTCGGACAGGGACGGGGGAGCTGTTTTTT. Translated: CASSRTGTGELFF.

A few counts support this clone. The rearrangement joins TRBV19 to TRBJ1-1; D is undetermined. This CDR3 region has 13 residues. Per the germline V gene, CDR1 is LNHDA and CDR2 is SQIVND (reference sequence). The V end lost 1 base, the J end lost 3 bases, and 6 bases lay between the germline ends. The CDR3 loop is CASSIVRDTEAFF. In DNA form, the CDR3 reads TGTGCCAGTAGTATAGTAAGAGACACTGAAGCTTTCTTT.

The chain combines TRBV6-6 with TRBJ1-2; D is undetermined. The CDR3 spans 15 residues. V gave up 0 bases and J gave up 3 bases, with 11 bases separating them. CDR1 and CDR2 (germline): MNHNY, SVGAGI (reference sequence). CDR3 protein: CASSYSPIRDYGYTF. The CDR3 coding sequence is TGTGCCAGCAGTTACTCCCCGATCCGCGACTATGGCTACACCTTC.

This rearrangement joins TRBV2 to TRBJ1-3; D gene unclear. This CDR3 is 14 amino acids long. Per the germline V gene, CDR1 is SNHLY and CDR2 is FYNNEI. Between the trimmed V and J ends, which lost 3 bases and 0 bases, there was a span of 6 bases. The CDR3 coding sequence is TGTGCCAGCAGTGATCAGTACTCTGGAAACACCATATATTTT. This translates into CASSDQYSGNTIYF.

V is TRBV2 and J is TRBJ2-1; 9 nucleotides line up with TRBD2. This CDR3 comprises 14 residues. J gave up 5 bases and V 4 bases, and 3 bases lay outside the gene matches. CDR1 is SNHLY and CDR2 is FYNNEI in the germline V gene. DNA for the CDR3: TGTGCCAGCAGTGGACTAGCGGTTCACAATGAGCAGTTCTTC. Amino acids: CASSGLAVHNEQFF.

CDR3 DNA: TGTGCCAGCAGCCAAGCGGGAGGATCCCCAGATACGCAGTATTTT. Translated, it gives CASSQAGGSPDTQYF. The chain recombines TRBV3-1 (or the pseudogene TRBV3-2) with TRBJ2-3; 7 nucleotides align to TRBD2. Germline V gene lookup returns CDR1 LGHDT and CDR2 YNNKEL (reference sequence). Trimming took 1 base from V and 4 from J; bases not matched to a gene: 5. The CDR3 runs to 15 residues.

The sample holds a few counts of this clone. The V gene is TRBV16, the J gene TRBJ1-2; the D is unclear. CDR3 length: 14 amino acids. V lost 2 bases and J lost 3, with 10 bases in between. Germline V gene data show CDR1 as KGHSY and CDR2 as FQNENV. The CDR3 bases are TGTGCCAGCAGCCAAACAGAAGGATACTATGGCTACACCTTC. It codes for CASSQTEGYYGYTF.

In its sample, this clone was seen once. The gene calls are TRBV4-2 and TRBJ1-2, with 8 bases aligning to TRBD1. Germline assignment: CDR1 LGHNA and CDR2 YNFKEQ. The CDR3 is made up of 15 amino acids. Trimming took 2 bases from V and 0 from J; bases not matched to a gene: 2. CDR3 region: CASSQTGGTNYGYTF. The CDR3 coding sequence is TGTGCCAGCAGCCAAACAGGGGGGACTAACTATGGCTACACCTTC.

The chain has TRBV24-1 and TRBJ2-7; TRBD1 matches at 7 bases. CDR3 length: 15 residues. CDR1 is KGHDR and CDR2 is SFDVKD in the germline V gene. The J segment lost 1 base and the V segment lost 6 bases, leaving 8 bases of the junction unmatched. The CDR3 reads CATSPRQGFSYEQYF. The CDR3 DNA reads TGTGCCACCAGTCCCAGACAGGGCTTTTCCTACGAGCAGTACTTC.

In its sample, this clone was seen a few times. The V call is TRBV9, the J call TRBJ2-2; possible D gene TRBD1, 5 bases. CDR3 size: 14 residues. V was cut by 5 bases and J by 6 bases, with 14 bases left in between. The germline CDR1 and CDR2 sequences are SGDLS and YYNGEE. The CDR3 nucleotides are TGTGCCAGCAGAGAGCAGGGTCGTTCCGGGGAGCTGTTTTTT. Its protein is CASREQGRSGELFF.

This clone was found once. The rearrangement links TRBV18 to TRBJ2-3; 12 nucleotides agree with TRBD2. This CDR3 region has 15 residues. Germline-derived CDR1 and CDR2 are KGHSH and LQKENI. Trimming cost V 8 bases and J 0 bases; bases outside gene matches: 3. CDR3 in DNA: TGTGCCAGCACTGGGACTAGCGGGAGCACAGATACGCAGTATTTT. Its translation is CASTGTSGSTDTQYF.

This chain uses TRBV19 with TRBJ2-7; 10 bases are shared with TRBD2. Per germline, CDR1 LNHDA and CDR2 SQIVND (reference sequence). The CDR3 consists of 15 residues. V dropped 6 bases and J dropped 4; count of bases not matched to a gene: 9. The CDR3 DNA follows: TGTGCCAGTAGCGAGGGACTAGCGCTACTATACGAGCAGTACTTC. Translated, it gives CASSEGLALLYEQYF.

There are a few counts of this clone. V is TRBV30 and J is TRBJ1-5, with TRBD1 as a possible D gene (5 bases). V lost 1 base and J lost 2, with 15 bases in between. Germline-derived CDR1 and CDR2 are GTSNPN and SVGIG (reference sequence). The CDR3 totals 16 residues. The CDR3 here is CAWSAHRTLGNQPQHF. CDR3 nucleotides: TGTGCCTGGAGTGCTCACAGGACGCTGGGCAATCAGCCCCAGCATTTT.

This clone was seen only a few times. This rearrangement joins TRBV29-1 to TRBJ1-5; possible D gene TRBD1, 5 bases. The CDR3 totals 14 residues. Germline CDR1 is SQVTM and CDR2 is ANQGSEA. V gave up 5 bases and J gave up 7 bases, with 18 bases separating them. The CDR3 loop is CSVSGKGLGQPQHF. Written as DNA, the CDR3 is TGCAGCGTTAGTGGGAAGGGGCTTGGGCAGCCCCAGCATTTT. Based on the CDR3 plus reference TRBV29-1 and TRBJ1-5, the full variable domain is SAVISQKPSRDICQRGTSLTIQCQVDSQVTMMFWYRQQPGQSLTLIATANQGSEATYESGFVIDKFPISRPNLTFSTLTVSNMSPEDSSIYLCSVSGKGLGQPQHFGDGTRLSIL.

The chain carries TRBV29-1 and TRBJ1-2; 8 nucleotides line up with TRBD1. Trimming cost V 5 bases and J 10 bases; bases outside gene matches: 9. The CDR3 contains 12 residues. CDR1 and CDR2 from the germline V gene are SQVTM and ANQGSEA. Here the CDR3 DNA reads TGCAGCGTTCCCGGACAGGGCCTCAACTACACCTTC. It yields the protein CSVPGQGLNYTF.